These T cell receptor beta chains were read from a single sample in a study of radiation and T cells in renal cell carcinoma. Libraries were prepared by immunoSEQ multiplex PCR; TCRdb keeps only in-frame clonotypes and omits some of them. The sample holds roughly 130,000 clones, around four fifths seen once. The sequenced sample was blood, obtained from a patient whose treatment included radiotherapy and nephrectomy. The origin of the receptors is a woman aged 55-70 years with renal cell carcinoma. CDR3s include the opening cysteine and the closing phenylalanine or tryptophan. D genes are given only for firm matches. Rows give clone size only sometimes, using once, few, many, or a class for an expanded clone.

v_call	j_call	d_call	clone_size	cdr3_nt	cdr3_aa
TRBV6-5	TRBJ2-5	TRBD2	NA	TGTGCCAGCAGTTACTGGGCTCGGGGCGGGAGGGAGACCCAGTACTTC	CASSYWARGGRETQYF
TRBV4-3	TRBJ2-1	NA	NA	TGCGCCAGCAGCGTACCGGGTCCTGACAATGAGCAGTTCTTC	CASSVPGPDNEQFF
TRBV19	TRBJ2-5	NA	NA	TGTGCCAGTAGTGCCGGACTCAACTCAAAGACCCAGTACTTC	CASSAGLNSKTQYF
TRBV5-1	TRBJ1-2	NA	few	TGCGCCAGCAGCTTGCCCAGCTATGGCTACACCTTC	CASSLPSYGYTF
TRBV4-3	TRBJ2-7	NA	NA	TGCGCCAGCAGTCTAACGCCAGGGGGGGGCGAGCAGTACTTC	CASSLTPGGGEQYF
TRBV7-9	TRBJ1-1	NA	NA	TGTGCCAGCAGCTTAGTGGGGCCCCATCCTGAAGCTTTCTTT	CASSLVGPHPEAFF
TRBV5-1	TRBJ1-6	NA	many	TGCGCCAGCAGCTTGATCCAGGGACCTGGATCACCCCTCCACTTT	CASSLIQGPGSPLHF
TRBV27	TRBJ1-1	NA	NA	TGTGCCAGCAGTTTCGGGACTCACACTGAAGCTTTCTTT	CASSFGTHTEAFF
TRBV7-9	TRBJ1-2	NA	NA	TGTGCCAGCAGCTCCGACGGGATCTATGGCTACACCTTC	CASSSDGIYGYTF
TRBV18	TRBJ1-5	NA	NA	TGTGCCAGCTCACCACCGACAGGCCGGAATCGGCCCCAGCATTTT	CASSPPTGRNRPQHF
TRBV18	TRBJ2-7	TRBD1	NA	TGTGCCAGCTCTCGCGACAGGGCCTCCTACGAGCAGTACTTC	CASSRDRASYEQYF
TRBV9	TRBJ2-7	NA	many	TGTGCCAGCAGCGTAGGCTACGGGACCTACTCCTACGAGCAGTACTTC	CASSVGYGTYSYEQYF
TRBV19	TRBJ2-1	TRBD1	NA	TGTGCCAGTAGCCTTGACAGGGGGCAAAACAATGAGCAGTTCTTC	CASSLDRGQNNEQFF
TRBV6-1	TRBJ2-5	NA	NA	TGTGCCAGCAGGCAATCAGGGGTCGGAGAGACCCAGTACTTC	CASRQSGVGETQYF
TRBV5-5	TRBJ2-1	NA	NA	TGTGCCAGCAGTTTGACACCGAACTCCTACAATGAGCAGTTCTTC	CASSLTPNSYNEQFF
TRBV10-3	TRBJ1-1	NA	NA	TGTGCCATCAGTGAGTCGAAGGCCGGAGGGACTGAAGCTTTCTTT	CAISESKAGGTEAFF
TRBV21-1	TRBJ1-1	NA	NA	TGTGCCAGCAGCAAAGTTGGGCCGATGGACAGGGTGAACACTGAAGCTTTCTTT	CASSKVGPMDRVNTEAFF
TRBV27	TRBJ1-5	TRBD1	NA	TGTGCCAGCAGTTTCACGGGACAGAATCAGCCCCAGCATTTT	CASSFTGQNQPQHF
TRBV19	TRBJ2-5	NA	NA	TGTGCCAGTAGTATTGGGGGAGTCAGGGAGACCCAGTACTTC	CASSIGGVRETQYF
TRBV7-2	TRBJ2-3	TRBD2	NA	TGTGCCAGCAGCTTAGTGTCTAGCGGGAGTATAGATACGCAGTATTTT	CASSLVSSGSIDTQYF
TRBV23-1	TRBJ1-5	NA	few	TGCGCCAGCAGGCAGGGAACGGGGGATCAGCCCCAGCATTTT	CASRQGTGDQPQHF
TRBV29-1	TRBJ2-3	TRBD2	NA	TGCAGCGTTGAAGCGGTGGGACTAGCGGGGATCACAGATACGCAGTATTTT	CSVEAVGLAGITDTQYF
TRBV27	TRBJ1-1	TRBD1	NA	TGTGCCGACCGGGCAGGGGGCAATTATACTGAAGCTTTCTTT	CADRAGGNYTEAFF
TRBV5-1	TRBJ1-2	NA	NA	TGCGCCAGCAGCTTGGAGGGTGGCGGCTATGGCTACACCTTC	CASSLEGGGYGYTF
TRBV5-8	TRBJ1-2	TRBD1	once	TGTGCCAGCAGCTATGGGACAGCCCACTTCGGCTACACCTTC	CASSYGTAHFGYTF
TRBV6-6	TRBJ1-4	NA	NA	TGTGCCAGCAGTTACTCGATAGGTGCGACACAGAAACTGTTTTTT	CASSYSIGATQKLFF
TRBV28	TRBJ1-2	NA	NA	TGTGCCAGCAGCCTTCGGTACTATGGCTACACCTTC	CASSLRYYGYTF
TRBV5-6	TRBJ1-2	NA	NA	TGTGCCAGCAGCCTACCCAACGCGGGAGGGGATGGCTACACCTTC	CASSLPNAGGDGYTF
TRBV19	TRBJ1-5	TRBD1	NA	TGTGCCAGTACCACCAACAGGGGGCAGGACAATCAGCCCCAGCATTTT	CASTTNRGQDNQPQHF
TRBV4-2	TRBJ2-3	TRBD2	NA	TGTGCCAGCAGCCAAGTGGCTAGCGGGGCCATCACAGATACGCAGTATTTT	CASSQVASGAITDTQYF
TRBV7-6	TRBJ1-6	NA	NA	TGTGCCAGCACACGACTTTCAGGGGATAATTCACCCCTCCACTTT	CASTRLSGDNSPLHF
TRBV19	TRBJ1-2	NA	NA	TGTGCCAGTAGTATCCCGGGACTGAGACTCTATGGCTACACCTTC	CASSIPGLRLYGYTF
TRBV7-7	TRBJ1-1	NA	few	TGTGCTAGCAGCTTGGACACGAACACTGAAGCTTTCTTT	CASSLDTNTEAFF
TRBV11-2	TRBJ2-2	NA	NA	TGTGCCAGCAGCCTTGGTAGGGCCGGGGAGCTGTTTTTT	CASSLGRAGELFF
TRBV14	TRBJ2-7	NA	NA	TGTGCCAGCAGCCAGATCAAGCAAGGAGTCGGGCCAAACGAGCAGTACTTC	CASSQIKQGVGPNEQYF
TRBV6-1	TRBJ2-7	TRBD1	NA	TGTGCCAGCAGATCCGGGACAGGGAGCTCCTACGAGCAGTACTTC	CASRSGTGSSYEQYF
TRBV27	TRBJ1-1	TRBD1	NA	TGTGCCAGCAGTTTAGGACAGGGCCTTCCCTGGTTCTTT	CASSLGQGLPWFF
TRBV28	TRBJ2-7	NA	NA	TGTGCCAGCAGTTTGCAACAGGGATTCTACGAGCAGTACTTC	CASSLQQGFYEQYF
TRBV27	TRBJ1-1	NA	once	TGTGCCAGCAGTTTATCACTAGGAGGAATCACTGAAGCTTTCTTT	CASSLSLGGITEAFF
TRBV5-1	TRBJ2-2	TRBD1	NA	TGCGCCAGCAGCAATGACAGGGGCGCGGTCACCGGGGAGCTGTTTTTT	CASSNDRGAVTGELFF
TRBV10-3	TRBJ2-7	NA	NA	TGTGCCATCAGTAGAATTAAGGACGGAGCCTACGAGCAGTACTTC	CAISRIKDGAYEQYF
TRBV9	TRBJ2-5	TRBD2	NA	TGTGCCAGCAGTTCCCTAGCGGGGGGCTCGGAGACCCAGTACTTC	CASSSLAGGSETQYF
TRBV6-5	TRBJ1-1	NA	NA	TGTGCCAGCAATTCCGGGTCGCGGGTCCCTGAAGCTTTCTTT	CASNSGSRVPEAFF
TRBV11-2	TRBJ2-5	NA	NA	TGTGCCAGCAGCTTGGGGGATCAAGAGACCCAGTACTTC	CASSLGDQETQYF
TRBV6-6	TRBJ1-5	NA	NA	TGTGCCAGCAGTTACCAGGGTGTTCATCAGCCCCAGCATTTT	CASSYQGVHQPQHF